This T cell receptor beta chain was found in a study of spatial heterogeneity in lung cancer. The study tagged each TCR cDNA molecule with a unique molecular identifier. TCRdb reanalysed the 5' RACE reads using MiXCR and keeps one entry per CDR3 protein. The repertoire holds about 1,500 distinct CDR3 sequences, with around 13% as singletons. The germline gives CDR1 DFQATT, CDR2 SNEGSKA (reference sequence). V lost 0 bases and J lost 3, with 8 bases in between. The CDR3 is 13 residues long. The time point was: sample taken at primary tumor resection. Sequencing of whole RNA from tumor, nontumor lung or frozen PBMC involved no sorting.

The chain carries TRBV20-1 and TRBJ2-5; D gene uncertain. This receptor was identified in a male donor with early-stage non-small cell lung cancer. The starting material was normal lung tissue next to the tumor, obtained at surgery. The CDR3 coding sequence is TGCAGTGCTAGAGATTTTGAGAAAGAGACCCAGTACTTC. It codes for CSARDFEKETQYF.